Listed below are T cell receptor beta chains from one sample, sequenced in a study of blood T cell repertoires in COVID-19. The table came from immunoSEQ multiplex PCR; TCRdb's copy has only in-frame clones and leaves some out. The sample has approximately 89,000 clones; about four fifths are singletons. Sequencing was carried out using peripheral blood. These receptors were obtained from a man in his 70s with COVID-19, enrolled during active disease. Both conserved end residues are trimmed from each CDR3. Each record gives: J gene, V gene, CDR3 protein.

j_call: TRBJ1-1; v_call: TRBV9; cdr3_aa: ASSALPSGTEAF
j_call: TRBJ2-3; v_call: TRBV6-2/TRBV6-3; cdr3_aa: ASSYSVSGRRADTQY
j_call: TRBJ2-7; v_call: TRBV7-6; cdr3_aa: ASSSRPGQGYEQY
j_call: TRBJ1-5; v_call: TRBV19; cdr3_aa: ASSTHPGGRRQPQH
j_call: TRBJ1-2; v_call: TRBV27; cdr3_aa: ASSPIPQRQLYGYT
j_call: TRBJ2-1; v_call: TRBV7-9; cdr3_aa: ASSRAGGINEQF
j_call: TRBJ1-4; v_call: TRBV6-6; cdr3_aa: ASGPRQGAEKLF
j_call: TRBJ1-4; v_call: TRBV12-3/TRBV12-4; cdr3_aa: ASSLLRPRLF
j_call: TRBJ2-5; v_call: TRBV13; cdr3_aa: ASSSTSTGMTETQY
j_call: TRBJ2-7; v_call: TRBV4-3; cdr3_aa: ASSPDQRDEQY
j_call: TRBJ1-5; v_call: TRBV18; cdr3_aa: ASEGQASNQPQH
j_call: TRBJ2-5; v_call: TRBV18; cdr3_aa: ASSPPSQQETQY
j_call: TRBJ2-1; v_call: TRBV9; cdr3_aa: ASSVDGRGDEQF
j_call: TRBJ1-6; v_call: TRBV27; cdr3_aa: ASSPFLDRVINSPLH
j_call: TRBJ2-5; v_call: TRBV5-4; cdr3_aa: ASSRQGNQETQY
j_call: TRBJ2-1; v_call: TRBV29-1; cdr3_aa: SVRREGGLAGYNEQF
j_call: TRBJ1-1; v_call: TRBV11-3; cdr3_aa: ASSPFDRVTEAF
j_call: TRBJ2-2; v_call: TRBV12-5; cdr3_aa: ASGWKGLNTGELF
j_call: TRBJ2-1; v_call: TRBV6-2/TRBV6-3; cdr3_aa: ASSYLAGRSYNEQF
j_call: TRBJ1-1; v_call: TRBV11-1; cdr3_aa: ASSLGRTEAF
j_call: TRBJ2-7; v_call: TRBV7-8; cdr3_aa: ASSSPAETYEQY
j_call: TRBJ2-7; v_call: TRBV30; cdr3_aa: AWSRGRVRSYEQY
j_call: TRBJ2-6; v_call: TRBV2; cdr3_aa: AIQSSSGANVLT
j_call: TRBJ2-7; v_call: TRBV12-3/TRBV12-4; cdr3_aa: ASSLRDNYEQY
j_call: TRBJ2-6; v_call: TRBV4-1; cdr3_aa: ASSQVLGVGANVLT
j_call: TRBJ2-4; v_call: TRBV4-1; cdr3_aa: ASSQPLTRQGSIQY
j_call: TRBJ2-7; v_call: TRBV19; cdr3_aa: ASSIKGSGIYEQY
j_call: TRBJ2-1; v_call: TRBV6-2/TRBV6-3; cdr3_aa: ASSPQYNEQF
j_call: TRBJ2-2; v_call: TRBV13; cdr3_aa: ASSLAINRGGGTGELF